The TCR beta chain described here comes from a study of blood T cell repertoires in COVID-19. Turning to the study itself: Acute and convalescent COVID-19 specimens originated in the United States, Italy and Spain. The analysed material was cDNA or gDNA that came from T cells, B-cell-depleted T cells, or PBMCs.

Per the authors' pipeline: Counts of nucleated cells, estimated from reference gene primer amplification, were obtained. Repertoires were generated with immunoSEQ multiplex PCR, while TCRdb's copy carries only in-frame clones and drops some. The V and J calls and clone size are taken from that table; D and trimming were inferred from the DNA. In the table there are approximately 140,000 clones, 80% to 90% of which are singletons. The specimen sequenced was peripheral blood. The receptor was derived from a man in his 70s with acute or convalescent COVID-19.

The CDR3: CAWSPTSGMGLLYNEQFF. The DNA of the CDR3 is TGTGCCTGGAGTCCGACTAGCGGGATGGGACTCCTCTACAATGAGCAGTTCTTC. This chain uses TRBV30 with TRBJ2-1; 11 bases are a match to TRBD2. The V gene's germline CDR1 is GTSNPN and CDR2 SVGIG (reference sequence). CDR3 length equals 18 residues. V trimming: 2 bases; J trimming: 3 bases; junction bases outside the gene matches: 12.